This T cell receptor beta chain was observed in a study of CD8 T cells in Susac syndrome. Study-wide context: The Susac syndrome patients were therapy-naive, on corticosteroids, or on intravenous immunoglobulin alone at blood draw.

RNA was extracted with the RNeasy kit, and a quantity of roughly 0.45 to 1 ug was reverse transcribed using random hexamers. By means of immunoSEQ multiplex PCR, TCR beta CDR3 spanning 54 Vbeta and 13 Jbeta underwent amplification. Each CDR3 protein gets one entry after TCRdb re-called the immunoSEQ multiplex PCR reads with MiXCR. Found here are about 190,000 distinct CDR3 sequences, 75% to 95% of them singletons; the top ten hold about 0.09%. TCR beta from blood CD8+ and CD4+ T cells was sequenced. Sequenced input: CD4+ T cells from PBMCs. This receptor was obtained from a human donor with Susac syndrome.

CDR3 bases: TGTGCCAGCAGCGAAGGAGGAGGGGCCCTAAGGGAAGGCCAGTACTTC. This translates into CASSEGGGALREGQYF. The V call is TRBV5-4, the J call TRBJ2-5; tentatively, D is TRBD2 (6 bases). The length of the CDR3 is 16 residues. V lost 4 bases to trimming and J lost 10 bases, with 26 bases between them. CDR1 and CDR2 (germline): SGHNT, YYREEE (reference sequence).